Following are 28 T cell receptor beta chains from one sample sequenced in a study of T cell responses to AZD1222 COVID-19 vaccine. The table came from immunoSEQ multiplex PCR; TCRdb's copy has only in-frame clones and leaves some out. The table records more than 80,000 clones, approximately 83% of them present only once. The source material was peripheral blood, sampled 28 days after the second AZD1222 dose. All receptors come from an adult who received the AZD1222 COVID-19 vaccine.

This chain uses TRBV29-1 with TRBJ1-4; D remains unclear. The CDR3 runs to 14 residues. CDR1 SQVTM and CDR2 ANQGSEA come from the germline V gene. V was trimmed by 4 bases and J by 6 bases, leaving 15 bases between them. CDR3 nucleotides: TGCAGCGTTGTCAGGATACCTAGGGATGAAAAACTGTTTTTT. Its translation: CSVVRIPRDEKLFF.

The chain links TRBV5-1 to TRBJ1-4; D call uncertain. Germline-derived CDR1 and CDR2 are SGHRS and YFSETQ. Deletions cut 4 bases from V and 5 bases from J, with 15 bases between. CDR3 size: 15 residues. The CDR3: CASSPDGRENEKLFF. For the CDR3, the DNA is TGCGCCAGCAGCCCGGACGGTCGGGAGAATGAAAAACTGTTTTTT.

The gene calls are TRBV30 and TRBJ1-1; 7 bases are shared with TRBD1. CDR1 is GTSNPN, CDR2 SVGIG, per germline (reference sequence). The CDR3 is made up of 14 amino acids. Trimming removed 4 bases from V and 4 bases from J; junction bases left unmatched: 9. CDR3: CAWTPAGGSTEAFF. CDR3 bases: TGTGCCTGGACGCCCGCAGGGGGGAGCACTGAAGCTTTCTTT.

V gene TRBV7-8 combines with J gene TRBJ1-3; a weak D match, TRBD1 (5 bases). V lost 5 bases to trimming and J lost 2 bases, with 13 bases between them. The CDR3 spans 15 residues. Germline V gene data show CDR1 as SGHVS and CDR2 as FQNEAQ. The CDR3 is CASSPGGETGNTIYF. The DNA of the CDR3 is TGTGCCAGCAGCCCTGGGGGGGAAACTGGAAACACCATATATTTT.

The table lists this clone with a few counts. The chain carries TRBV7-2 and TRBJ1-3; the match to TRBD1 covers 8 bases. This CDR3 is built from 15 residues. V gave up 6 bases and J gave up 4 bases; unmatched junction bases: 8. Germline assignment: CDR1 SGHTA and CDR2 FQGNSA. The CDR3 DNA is TGTGCCAGCAGTGTGCAGGGGGCACGGGGAAACACCATATATTTT. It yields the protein CASSVQGARGNTIYF.

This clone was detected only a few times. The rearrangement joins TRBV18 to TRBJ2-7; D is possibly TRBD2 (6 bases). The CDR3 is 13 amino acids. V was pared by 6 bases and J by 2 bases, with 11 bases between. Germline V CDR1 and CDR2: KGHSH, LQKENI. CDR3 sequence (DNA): TGTGCCAGCTCGTCACGGGAGACCTACGAGCAGTACTTC. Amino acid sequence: CASSSRETYEQYF.

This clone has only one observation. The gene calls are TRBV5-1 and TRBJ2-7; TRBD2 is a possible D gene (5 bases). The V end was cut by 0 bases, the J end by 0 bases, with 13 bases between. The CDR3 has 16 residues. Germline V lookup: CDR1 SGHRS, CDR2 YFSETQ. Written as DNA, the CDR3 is TGCGCCAGCAGCTTGGCGGGGAGCGAGCGCTCCTACGAGCAGTACTTC. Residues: CASSLAGSERSYEQYF.

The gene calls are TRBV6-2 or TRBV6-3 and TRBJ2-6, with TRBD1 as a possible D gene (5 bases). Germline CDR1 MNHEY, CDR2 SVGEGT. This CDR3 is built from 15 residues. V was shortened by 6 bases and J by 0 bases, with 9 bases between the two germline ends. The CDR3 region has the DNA TGTGCCAGCAGCGACAGACGCTCTGGGGCCAACGTCCTGACTTTC. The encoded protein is CASSDRRSGANVLTF.

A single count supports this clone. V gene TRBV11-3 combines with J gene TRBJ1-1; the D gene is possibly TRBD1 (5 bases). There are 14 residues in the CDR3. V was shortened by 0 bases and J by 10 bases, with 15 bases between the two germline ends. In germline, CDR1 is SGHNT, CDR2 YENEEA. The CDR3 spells CASSLDRSGGGAFF. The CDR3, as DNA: TGTGCCAGCAGCTTAGACCGGAGTGGGGGGGGAGCTTTCTTT.

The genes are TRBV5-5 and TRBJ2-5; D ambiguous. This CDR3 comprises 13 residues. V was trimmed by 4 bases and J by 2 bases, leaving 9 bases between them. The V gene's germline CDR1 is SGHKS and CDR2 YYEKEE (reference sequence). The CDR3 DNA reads TGTGCCAGCAGCCAAGCGTATCAAGAGACCCAGTACTTC. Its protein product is CASSQAYQETQYF.

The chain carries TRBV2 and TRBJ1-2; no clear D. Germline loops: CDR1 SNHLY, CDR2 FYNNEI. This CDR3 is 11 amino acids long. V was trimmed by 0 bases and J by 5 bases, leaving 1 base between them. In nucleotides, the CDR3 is TGTGCCAGCAGTGAAGCTTATGGCTACACCTTC. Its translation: CASSEAYGYTF.

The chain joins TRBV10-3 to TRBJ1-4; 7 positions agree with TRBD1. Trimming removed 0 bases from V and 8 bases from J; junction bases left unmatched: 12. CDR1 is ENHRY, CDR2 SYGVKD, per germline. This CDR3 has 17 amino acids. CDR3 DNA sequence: TGTGCCATCAGTGAGTCCTTGGGACAGACCCCCGGGGAAAAACTGTTTTTT. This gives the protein CAISESLGQTPGEKLFF.

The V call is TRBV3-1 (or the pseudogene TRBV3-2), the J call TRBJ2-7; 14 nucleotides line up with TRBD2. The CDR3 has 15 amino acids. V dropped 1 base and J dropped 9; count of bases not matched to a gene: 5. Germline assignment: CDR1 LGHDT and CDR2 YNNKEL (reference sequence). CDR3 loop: CASSQGQGLAGVQYF. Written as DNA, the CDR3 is TGTGCCAGCAGCCAAGGACAGGGACTAGCGGGAGTGCAGTACTTC.

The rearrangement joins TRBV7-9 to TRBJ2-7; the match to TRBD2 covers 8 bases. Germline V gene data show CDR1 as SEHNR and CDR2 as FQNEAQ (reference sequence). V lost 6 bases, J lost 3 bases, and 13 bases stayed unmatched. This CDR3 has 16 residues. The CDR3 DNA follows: TGTGCCAGCAGTCAAGCGGGACTAGGGTTGCACTACGAGCAGTACTTC. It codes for CASSQAGLGLHYEQYF.

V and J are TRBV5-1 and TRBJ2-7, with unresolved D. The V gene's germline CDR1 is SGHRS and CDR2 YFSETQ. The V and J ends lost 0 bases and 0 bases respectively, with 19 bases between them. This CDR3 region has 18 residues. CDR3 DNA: TGCGCCAGCAGCTTGGTAGGATTAATGCGGAACAGCTCCTACGAGCAGTACGTC. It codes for CASSLVGLMRNSSYEQYV.

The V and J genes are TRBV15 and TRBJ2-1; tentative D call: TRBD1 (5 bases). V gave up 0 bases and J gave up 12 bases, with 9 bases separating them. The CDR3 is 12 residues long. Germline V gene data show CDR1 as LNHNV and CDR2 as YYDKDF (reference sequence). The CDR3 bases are TGTGCCACCAGCAGAGACCGTAGGGGGCAGTTCTTC. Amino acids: CATSRDRRGQFF.

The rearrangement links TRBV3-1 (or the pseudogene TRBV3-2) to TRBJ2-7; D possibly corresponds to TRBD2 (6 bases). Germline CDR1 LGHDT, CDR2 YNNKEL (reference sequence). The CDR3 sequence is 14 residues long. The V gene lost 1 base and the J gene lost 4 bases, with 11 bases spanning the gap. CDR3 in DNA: TGTGCCAGCAGCCAAGTTATCGGGAGTTACGAGCAGTACTTC. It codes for CASSQVIGSYEQYF.

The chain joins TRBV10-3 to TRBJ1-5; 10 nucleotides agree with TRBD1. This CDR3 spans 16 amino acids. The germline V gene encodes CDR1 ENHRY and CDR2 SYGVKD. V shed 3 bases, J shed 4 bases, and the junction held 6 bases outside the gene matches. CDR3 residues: CAISDRDRGVNQPQHF. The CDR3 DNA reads TGTGCCATCAGTGACCGGGACAGGGGCGTGAATCAGCCCCAGCATTTT.

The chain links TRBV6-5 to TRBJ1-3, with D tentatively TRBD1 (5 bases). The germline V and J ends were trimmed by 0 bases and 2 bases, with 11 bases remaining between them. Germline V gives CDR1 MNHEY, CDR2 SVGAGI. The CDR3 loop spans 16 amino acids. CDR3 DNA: TGTGCCAGCAGTTACTCGCCGGGGGGGACTGGAAACACCATATATTTT. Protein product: CASSYSPGGTGNTIYF.

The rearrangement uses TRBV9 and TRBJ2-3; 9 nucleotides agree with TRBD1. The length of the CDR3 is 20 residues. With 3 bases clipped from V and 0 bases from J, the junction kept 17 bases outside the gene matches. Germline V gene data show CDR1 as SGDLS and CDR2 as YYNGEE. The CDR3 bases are TGTGCCAGCAGCGCCCAGGTCCCGGGACAGGGCTTCGGTAGCACAGATACGCAGTATTTT. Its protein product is CASSAQVPGQGFGSTDTQYF. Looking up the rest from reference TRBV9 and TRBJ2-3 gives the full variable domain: DSGVTQTPKHLITATGQRVTLRCSPRSGDLSVYWYQQSLDQGLQFLIQYYNGEERAKGNILERFSAQQFPDLHSELNLSSLELGDSALYFCASSAQVPGQGFGSTDTQYFGPGTRLTVL.

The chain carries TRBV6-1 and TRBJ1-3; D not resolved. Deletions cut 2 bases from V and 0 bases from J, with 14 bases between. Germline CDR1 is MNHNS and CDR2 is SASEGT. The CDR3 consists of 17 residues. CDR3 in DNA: TGTGCCAGCAGTGAAAATTGGAGGTTGATCTCTGGAAACACCATATATTTT. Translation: CASSENWRLISGNTIYF.

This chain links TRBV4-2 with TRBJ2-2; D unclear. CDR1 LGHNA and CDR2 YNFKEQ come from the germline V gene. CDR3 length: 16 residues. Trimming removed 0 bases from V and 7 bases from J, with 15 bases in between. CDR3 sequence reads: CASSQDKTQASGELFF. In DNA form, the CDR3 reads TGTGCCAGCAGCCAAGATAAAACGCAGGCGAGCGGGGAGCTGTTTTTT.

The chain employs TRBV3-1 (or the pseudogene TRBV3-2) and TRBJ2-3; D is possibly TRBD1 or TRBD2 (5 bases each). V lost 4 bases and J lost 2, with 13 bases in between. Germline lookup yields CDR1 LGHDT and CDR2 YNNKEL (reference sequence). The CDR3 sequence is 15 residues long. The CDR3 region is CASSPGTDFTDTQYF. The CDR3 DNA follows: TGTGCCAGCAGCCCCGGGACGGATTTCACAGATACGCAGTATTTT.

CDR3 nucleotide sequence: TGTGCCAGCAGAAGAGCGGAGGGGGGGACTGAAGCTTTCTTT. Protein: CASRRAEGGTEAFF. The chain joins TRBV6-6 to TRBJ1-1; the D gene is possibly TRBD1 (6 bases). Trimming shortened V by 6 bases and J by 5 bases, and 16 bases separated the two germline ends. This CDR3 spans 14 amino acids. CDR1 MNHNY and CDR2 SVGAGI come from the germline V gene (reference sequence).

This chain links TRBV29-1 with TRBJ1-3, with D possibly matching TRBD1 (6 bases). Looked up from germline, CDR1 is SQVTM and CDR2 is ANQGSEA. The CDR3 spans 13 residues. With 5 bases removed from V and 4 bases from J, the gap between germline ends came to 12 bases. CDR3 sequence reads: CSVRGLRGNTIYF. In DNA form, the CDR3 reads TGCAGCGTTCGGGGGCTACGCGGAAACACCATATATTTT.

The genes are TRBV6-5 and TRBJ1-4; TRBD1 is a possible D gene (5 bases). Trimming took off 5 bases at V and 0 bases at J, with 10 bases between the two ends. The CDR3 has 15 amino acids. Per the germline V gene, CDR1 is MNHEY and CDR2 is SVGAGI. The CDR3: CASSKTAATNEKLFF. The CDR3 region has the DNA TGTGCCAGCAGTAAGACAGCGGCAACTAATGAAAAACTGTTTTTT.

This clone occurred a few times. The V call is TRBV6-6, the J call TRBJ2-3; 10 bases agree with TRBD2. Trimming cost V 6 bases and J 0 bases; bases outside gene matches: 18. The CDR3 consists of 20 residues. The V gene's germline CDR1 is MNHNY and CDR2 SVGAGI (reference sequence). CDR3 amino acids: CASSAGFGSGRAGSTDTQYF. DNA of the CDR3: TGTGCCAGCAGCGCGGGCTTCGGGAGCGGGAGGGCCGGGAGCACAGATACGCAGTATTTT.

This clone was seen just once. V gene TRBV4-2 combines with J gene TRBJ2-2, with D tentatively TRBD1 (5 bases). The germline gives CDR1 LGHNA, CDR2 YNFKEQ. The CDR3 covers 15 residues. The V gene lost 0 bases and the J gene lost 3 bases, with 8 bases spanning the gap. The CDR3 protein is CASSQEDRHTGELFF. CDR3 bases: TGTGCCAGCAGCCAAGAAGACAGACACACCGGGGAGCTGTTTTTT.